This TCR beta chain comes out of a study of cytomegalovirus exposure and HLA in healthy donors. General study results and limits: The classifier reportedly diagnosed cytomegalovirus status with high specificity and sensitivity.

Germline V gene lookup returns CDR1 SGHAT and CDR2 FQNNGV. The ends lost 8 bases at V and 0 bases at J; junction bases unmatched: 8. The CDR3 contains 15 residues. Vbeta (60) and Jbeta (13) primers were used in the PCR. Some clones are missing from TCRdb's copy, which holds only in-frame ones; the method was immunoSEQ multiplex PCR. The sample holds around 150,000 clones, approximately 78% seen once. On this clone itself: Its specificity is not known.

The chain has TRBV11-2 and TRBJ1-1; 8 bases align to TRBD1. The source is a male donor in good health and CMV-seronegative. Sequenced material: PBMCs. CDR3 protein: CASANRQGLNTEAFF. As DNA, the CDR3 is TGTGCCAGCGCAAACCGACAGGGGTTGAACACTGAAGCTTTCTTT.